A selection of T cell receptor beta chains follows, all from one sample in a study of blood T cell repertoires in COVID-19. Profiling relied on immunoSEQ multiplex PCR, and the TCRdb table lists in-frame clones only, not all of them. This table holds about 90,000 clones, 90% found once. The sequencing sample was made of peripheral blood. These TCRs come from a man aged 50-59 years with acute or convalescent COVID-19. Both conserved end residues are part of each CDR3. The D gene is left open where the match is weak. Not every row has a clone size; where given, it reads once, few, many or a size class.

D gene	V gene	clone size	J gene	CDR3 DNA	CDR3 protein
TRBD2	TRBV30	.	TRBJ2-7	TGTGCCTGGAGTGCGGGGGGAAGTCTCGACGAGCAGTACTTC	CAWSAGGSLDEQYF
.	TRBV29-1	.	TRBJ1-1	TGCAGCGTTGCTCCTCGGGGGAACACTGAAGCTTTCTTT	CSVAPRGNTEAFF
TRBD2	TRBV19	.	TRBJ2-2	TGTGCCAGTACATCCAGCGGGAGGGCCTTAGGCGGGGAGCTGTTTTTT	CASTSSGRALGGELFF
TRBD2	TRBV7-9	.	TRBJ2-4	TGTGCCAGCAGCTTGGGACTAGCGGGACTAGCCAAAAACATTCAGTACTTC	CASSLGLAGLAKNIQYF
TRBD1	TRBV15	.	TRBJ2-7	TGTGCCACCAGCCTGGGACAGGGTACTGAAGAGCAGTACTTC	CATSLGQGTEEQYF
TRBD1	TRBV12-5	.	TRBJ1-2	TGTGCTAGTGGTCTAGCCGGACAGGCAATTAACTATGGCTACACCTTC	CASGLAGQAINYGYTF
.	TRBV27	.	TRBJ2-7	TGTGCCAGCAGTTTAGACAGCACCTACGAGCAGTACTTC	CASSLDSTYEQYF
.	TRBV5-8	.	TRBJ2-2	TGTGCCAGCACGCCCCTTGGGGGGAGGAACACCGGGGAGCTGTTTTTT	CASTPLGGRNTGELFF
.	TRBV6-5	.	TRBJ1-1	TGTGCCAGCAGTCAGGGTGGCACTGAAGCTTTCTTT	CASSQGGTEAFF
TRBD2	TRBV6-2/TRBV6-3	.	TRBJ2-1	TGTGCCAGCAGTTTTAGGCCCAGGTCTAGCGGGGACAATGAGCAGTTCTTC	CASSFRPRSSGDNEQFF
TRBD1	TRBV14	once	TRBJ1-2	TGTGCCAGCAGCCAAGATCGGGAACAGGGGGCGTGGTACGGCTACACCTTC	CASSQDREQGAWYGYTF
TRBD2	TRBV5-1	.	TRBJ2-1	TGCGCCAGCAGGCGGACTAGCGGGAGGGCGGCGGATGAGCAGTTCTTC	CASRRTSGRAADEQFF
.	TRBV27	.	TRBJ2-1	TGTGCCAGCAGCCAACAGGGAATAGGGGTCAATGAGCAGTTCTTC	CASSQQGIGVNEQFF
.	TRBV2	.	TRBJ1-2	TGTGCCAGCAGGGGACAAGGGAGACTTAACTATGGCTACACCTTC	CASRGQGRLNYGYTF
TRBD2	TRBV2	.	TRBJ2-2	TGTGCCAGCAGTGTGGGACTAGCGAACACCGGGGAGCTGTTTTTT	CASSVGLANTGELFF
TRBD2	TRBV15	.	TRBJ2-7	TGTGCCACCAGCAGGCAAGCGGGACGGCAGGTGGAGGACGAGCAGTACTTC	CATSRQAGRQVEDEQYF
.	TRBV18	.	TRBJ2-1	TGTGCCAGCTCACCCCTACTAGCTACCGAGCAGTTCTTC	CASSPLLATEQFF
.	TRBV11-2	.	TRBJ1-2	TGTGCCAGCAGCTCACAGCGGGCAGGCTACACCTTC	CASSSQRAGYTF
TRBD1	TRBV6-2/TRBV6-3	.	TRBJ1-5	TGTGCCAGCAGTTACCCTCCTCGACAGGGCGGGAACCAGCCCCAGCATTTT	CASSYPPRQGGNQPQHF
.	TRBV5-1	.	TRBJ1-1	TGCGCCAGCAGCTTGGCCTTGGCAGGGAACACTGAAGCTTTCTTT	CASSLALAGNTEAFF
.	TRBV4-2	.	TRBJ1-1	TGTGCCAGCAGCCAAGAGCGGGTCGCCGCGGGGAACACTGAAGCTTTCTTT	CASSQERVAAGNTEAFF
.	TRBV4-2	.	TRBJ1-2	TGTGCCAGCAGCCAGGTTGGGACAACGAGAGGCTACACCTTC	CASSQVGTTRGYTF
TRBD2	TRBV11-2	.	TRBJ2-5	TGTGCCAGCGGACCGGGACTAGCGGGAGAGACCCAGTACTTC	CASGPGLAGETQYF
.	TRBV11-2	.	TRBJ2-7	TGTGCCAGCAGCCCGTACAGGGGAGGTTACGAGCAGTACTTC	CASSPYRGGYEQYF
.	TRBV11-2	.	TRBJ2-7	TGTGCCAGCAGCTTAGAGTTGGCTAGGACCTACGAGCAGTACTTC	CASSLELARTYEQYF
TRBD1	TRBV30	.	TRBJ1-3	TGTGCCTGGAGTAAAGGGGGCGCCGGAAACACCATATATTTT	CAWSKGGAGNTIYF
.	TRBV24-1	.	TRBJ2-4	TGTGCCACCAGTGACCCCGGCGGGGAAAAAAACATTCAGTACTTC	CATSDPGGEKNIQYF
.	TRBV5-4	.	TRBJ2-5	TGTGCCAGCAGCGGGGACATACCCGAGACCCAGTACTTC	CASSGDIPETQYF
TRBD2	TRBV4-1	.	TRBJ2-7	TGCGCCAGCAGCCAAGATATGGGACTAGGGCGGAACGAGCAGTACTTC	CASSQDMGLGRNEQYF
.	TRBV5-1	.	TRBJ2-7	TGCGCCAGCACTAGAGGAGGGTCTGATCATACCTACGAGCAGTACTTC	CASTRGGSDHTYEQYF
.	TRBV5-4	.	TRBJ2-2	TGTGCCAGCAGCCCTCGGCAGGGAAGGACCACCGGGGAGCTGTTTTTT	CASSPRQGRTTGELFF
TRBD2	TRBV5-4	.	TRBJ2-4	TGTGCCAGCAGCGACAGCGGGAGTTCGAACATTCAGTACTTC	CASSDSGSSNIQYF
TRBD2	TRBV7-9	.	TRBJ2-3	TGTGCCAGCAGCTCTTTAGCGGGATACACAGATACGCAGTATTTT	CASSSLAGYTDTQYF
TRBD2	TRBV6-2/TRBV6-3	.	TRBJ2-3	TGTGCCAGCAGTTACGTGCGGGCGGGAGGTCTAGATACGCAGTATTTT	CASSYVRAGGLDTQYF
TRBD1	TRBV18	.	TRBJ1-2	TGTGCCAGCTCACCCGGACAGGGTGAGGATGGCTACACCTTC	CASSPGQGEDGYTF
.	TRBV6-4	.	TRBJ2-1	TGTGCCAGCAGCGCTGACAGTAATGAGCAGTTCTTC	CASSADSNEQFF
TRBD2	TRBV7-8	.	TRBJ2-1	TGTGCCAGCAGCTCACGACTAGCCCTCGAGCAGTTCTTC	CASSSRLALEQFF